A single sample is the source of the 32 T cell receptor beta chains below, sequenced in a study of blood T cell repertoires in COVID-19. Sequencing was performed with immunoSEQ multiplex PCR; in TCRdb, only in-frame clones are kept and a portion is missing. The sample has around 250,000 clones, 83% seen once. Sequenced: peripheral blood. All receptors come from a man aged 35 to 55 with active or convalescent COVID-19.

DNA for the CDR3: TGTGCCAGCAGCGTTGGGGGAGGGTTGACTAGCAATCAGCCCCAGCATTTT. This gives the protein CASSVGGGLTSNQPQHF. The chain employs TRBV9 and TRBJ1-5; a possible D gene is TRBD1 (5 bases). This CDR3 is built from 17 residues. CDR1 and CDR2 (germline): SGDLS, YYNGEE. V was shortened by 2 bases and J by 0 bases, with 15 bases between the two germline ends.

This clone is a singleton in its sample. This chain uses TRBV7-9 with TRBJ1-4; the match to TRBD1 covers 10 bases. The CDR3 consists of 17 residues. J gave up 4 bases and V 5 bases, and 10 bases lay outside the gene matches. Germline-derived CDR1 and CDR2 are SEHNR and FQNEAQ (reference sequence). The CDR3 sequence: CASSLGTGVVLNEKLFF. The CDR3 coding sequence is TGTGCCAGCAGCCTCGGGACAGGGGTAGTCCTTAATGAAAAACTGTTTTTT.

The J gene is TRBJ2-1, the V gene TRBV5-1; 8 nucleotides line up with TRBD1. The J segment lost 2 bases and the V segment lost 0 bases, leaving 1 base of the junction unmatched. The CDR3 length is 15 residues. The V gene's germline CDR1 is SGHRS and CDR2 YFSETQ. The CDR3 nucleotides read TGCGCCAGCAGCTTGGAGGGACAGGCCTACAATGAGCAGTTCTTC. Its protein is CASSLEGQAYNEQFF.

The chain employs TRBV7-9 and TRBJ2-5, with a tentative D call TRBD2 (5 bases). Germline values: CDR1 SEHNR, CDR2 FQNEAQ (reference sequence). CDR3 size: 15 residues. V dropped 5 bases and J dropped 5 bases, with 18 bases sitting between them. The CDR3 DNA sequence: TGTGCCAGCAGCACTCATGACTACTCGAGGGAGACCCAGTACTTC. This gives the protein CASSTHDYSRETQYF. Based on the CDR3 plus reference TRBV7-9 and TRBJ2-5, the full variable domain is DTGVSQNPRHKITKRGQNVTFRCDPISEHNRLYWYRQTLGQGPEFLTYFQNEAQLEKSRLLSDRFSAERPKGSFSTLEIQRTEQGDSAMYLCASSTHDYSRETQYFGPGTRLLVL.

This chain links TRBV13 with TRBJ1-3; unclear D gene. In germline, CDR1 is PRHDT, CDR2 FYEKMQ (reference sequence). With 5 bases removed from V and 4 bases from J, the gap between germline ends came to 6 bases. The length of the CDR3 is 12 residues. Here the CDR3 reads CASSAGGNTIYF. CDR3 DNA sequence: TGTGCCAGCAGCGCCGGGGGAAACACCATATATTTT.

The chain has TRBV12-3 or TRBV12-4 and TRBJ1-2; D is possibly TRBD1 (5 bases). Deletions cut 6 bases from V and 2 bases from J, with 10 bases between. CDR3 length equals 13 residues. CDR3: CASSTQGNYGYTF. The CDR3 region has the DNA TGTGCCAGCAGCACTCAGGGAAACTATGGCTACACCTTC.

This clone was recorded only once. The sample holds other DNA sequences that translate to the same CDR3. The V gene is TRBV30, the J gene TRBJ2-1, with a tentative D call TRBD2 (6 bases). The CDR3 has 14 residues. Trimming removed 0 bases at V and 0 bases at J, with 6 bases between. CDR1 and CDR2 from the germline V gene are GTSNPN and SVGIG (reference sequence). The CDR3 is CAWSVGGSYNEQFF. DNA of the CDR3: TGTGCCTGGAGTGTCGGGGGCTCCTACAATGAGCAGTTCTTC. Full variable domain (missing parts from reference TRBV30 and TRBJ2-1): SQTIHQWPATLVQPVGSPLSLECTVEGTSNPNLYWYRQAAGRGLQLLFYSVGIGQISSEVPQNLSASRPQDRQFILSSKKLLLSDSGFYLCAWSVGGSYNEQFFGPGTRLTVL.

The rearrangement links TRBV5-4 to TRBJ1-5; possibly TRBD1 for D (5 bases). This CDR3 contains 15 residues. CDR1 is SGHNT and CDR2 is YYREEE in the germline V gene (reference sequence). Trimming took off 0 bases at V and 6 bases at J, with 13 bases between the two ends. CDR3 sequence reads: CASSLGSGRGQPQHF. DNA for the CDR3: TGTGCCAGCAGCTTGGGGTCAGGGAGGGGTCAGCCCCAGCATTTT. The full variable domain, in which reference TRBV5-4 and TRBJ1-5 provide the parts outside the CDR3, is ETGVTQSPTHLIKTRGQQVTLRCSSQSGHNTVSWYQQALGQGPQFIFQYYREEENGRGNFPPRFSGLQFPNYSSELNVNALELDDSALYLCASSLGSGRGQPQHFGDGTRLSIL.

The chain joins TRBV5-1 to TRBJ1-1, with a tentative D call TRBD1 (5 bases). The CDR3 consists of 11 residues. V lost 3 bases and J lost 7, with 7 bases in between. Per germline, CDR1 SGHRS and CDR2 YFSETQ. CDR3: CASSSDSEAFF. CDR3 DNA sequence: TGCGCCAGCAGCTCAGACAGTGAAGCTTTCTTT.

This rearrangement joins TRBV10-1 to TRBJ2-3; possibly TRBD1 for D (6 bases). The germline V gene encodes CDR1 WNHNN and CDR2 SYGVQD (reference sequence). The CDR3 contains 14 residues. V dropped 5 bases and J dropped 6 bases, with 15 bases sitting between them. The CDR3 reads CASSFYRVMDTQYF. CDR3 nucleotides: TGCGCCAGCAGTTTCTACAGGGTTATGGATACGCAGTATTTT.

V is TRBV11-1 and J is TRBJ2-5; a possible D gene is TRBD1 (6 bases). The germline V gene encodes CDR1 SGHAT and CDR2 FQDESV (reference sequence). V lost 1 base, J lost 6 bases, and 9 bases lay in between. The CDR3 sequence is 13 residues long. CDR3 nucleotides: TGTGCCAGCAGCTTAGGGGGGCCAAAGACCCAGTACTTC. Protein sequence: CASSLGGPKTQYF.

The chain combines TRBV9 with TRBJ1-1; weak D call: TRBD1 (6 bases). Trimming removed 2 bases from V and 1 base from J, with 6 bases in between. Per germline, CDR1 SGDLS and CDR2 YYNGEE. CDR3 length: 13 amino acids. CDR3 sequence (DNA): TGTGCCAGCAGCGTGACAGGGAACACTGAAGCTTTCTTT. This encodes CASSVTGNTEAFF.

The chain has TRBV11-2 and TRBJ2-7; TRBD2 aligns across 7 bases. This CDR3 has 14 amino acids. With 5 bases clipped from V and 0 bases from J, the junction kept 4 bases outside the gene matches. CDR1 SGHAT and CDR2 FQNNGV come from the germline V gene. The CDR3 protein is CASSQRGPSYEQYF. The CDR3 DNA sequence: TGTGCCAGCAGCCAGCGGGGCCCCTCCTACGAGCAGTACTTC.

V and J are TRBV20-1 and TRBJ1-6; D might be TRBD1 (5 bases). This CDR3 contains 13 residues. Germline CDR1 and CDR2: DFQATT and SNEGSKA (reference sequence). Trimming removed 3 bases at V and 7 bases at J, with 10 bases between. In DNA, the CDR3 is TGCAGTGCTAGTAGACAGTACAATTCACCCCTCCACTTT. This sequence encodes CSASRQYNSPLHF.

This clone was found a few times. The chain links TRBV10-1 to TRBJ1-5; D gene uncertain. The V end was cut by 10 bases, the J end by 3 bases, with 25 bases between. The CDR3 is made up of 17 amino acids. In germline, CDR1 is WNHNN, CDR2 SYGVQD (reference sequence). CDR3 bases: TGCGCCACCAAGGCTCCAGAGTCGGGGAAGGACAATCAGCCCCAGCATTTT. Protein sequence: CATKAPESGKDNQPQHF.

The CDR3 reads CASSLVFGGKGEKLFF. The DNA of the CDR3 is TGTGCCAGCAGCTTAGTTTTTGGGGGGAAGGGTGAAAAACTGTTTTTT. The V call is TRBV11-2, the J call TRBJ1-4; a possible D gene is TRBD1 (5 bases). The germline gives CDR1 SGHAT, CDR2 FQNNGV. V lost 1 base to trimming and J lost 7 bases, with 16 bases between them. The CDR3 extends over 16 amino acids.

The rearrangement joins TRBV30 to TRBJ1-1; 7 bases agree with TRBD1. Per germline, CDR1 GTSNPN and CDR2 SVGIG (reference sequence). The CDR3 has 13 residues. V shed 6 bases, J shed 3 bases, and the junction held 7 bases outside the gene matches. CDR3 nucleotide sequence: TGTGCCTGCTCCCCGGGACAGTACACTGAAGCTTTCTTT. Encoded protein: CACSPGQYTEAFF.

The chain has TRBV2 and TRBJ2-7, with 9 nucleotides matching TRBD2. V gave up 6 bases and J gave up 3 bases; unmatched junction bases: 6. CDR3 length: 14 residues. From germline, CDR1 is SNHLY and CDR2 FYNNEI. The CDR3 sequence: CASRGLAGLYEQYF. The CDR3 DNA sequence: TGTGCCAGCAGAGGTCTAGCGGGGCTCTACGAGCAGTACTTC.

About this clone: Other DNA sequences within the sample encode an identical CDR3. The rearrangement joins TRBV3-1 (or the pseudogene TRBV3-2) to TRBJ2-3, with D maybe TRBD2 (6 bases). The CDR3 covers 15 residues. CDR1 is LGHDT and CDR2 is YNNKEL in the germline V gene (reference sequence). Deletions cut 1 base from V and 4 bases from J, with 12 bases between. The CDR3 DNA sequence: TGTGCCAGCAGCCAAGCCCCTAGCGTGGCAGATACGCAGTATTTT. It encodes CASSQAPSVADTQYF.

V usage is TRBV28 and J usage is TRBJ2-3, with TRBD2 matching over 13 bases. The ends lost 6 bases at V and 4 bases at J; junction bases unmatched: 7. The CDR3 sequence is 16 residues long. Germline values: CDR1 MDHEN, CDR2 SYDVKM. CDR3 nucleotide sequence: TGTGCCAGCAGCTCCGGGACTAGCGGGACCCCAGATACGCAGTATTTT. Amino acids: CASSSGTSGTPDTQYF.

The chain links TRBV2 to TRBJ2-4, with 7 bases aligning to TRBD2. This CDR3 has 16 residues. The ends lost 8 bases at V and 4 bases at J; junction bases unmatched: 14. In germline, CDR1 is SNHLY, CDR2 FYNNEI. CDR3 coding DNA: TGTGCCAGCTGCGGAGGCGGAGTGGGGGGGAAAAACATTCAGTACTTC. Translating it yields CASCGGGVGGKNIQYF.

In its sample, this clone was seen a few times. This chain joins TRBV10-2 and TRBJ2-6; 8 bases match TRBD2. The CDR3 covers 16 residues. Trimming cost V 5 bases and J 2 bases; bases outside gene matches: 5. Germline assignment: CDR1 WSHSY and CDR2 SAAADI. The CDR3 sequence is CASSPGGGTGANVLTF. CDR3 DNA sequence: TGCGCCAGCAGTCCGGGAGGGGGTACTGGGGCCAACGTCCTGACTTTC.

The chain has TRBV7-8 and TRBJ1-2; D gene uncertain. The CDR3 sequence is 13 residues long. The V end was cut by 1 base, the J end by 4 bases, with 7 bases between. Germline loops: CDR1 SGHVS, CDR2 FQNEAQ. The CDR3 loop is CASSLGAGYGYTF. The CDR3 region has the DNA TGTGCCAGCAGCTTAGGAGCAGGCTATGGCTACACCTTC.

This chain joins TRBV7-8 and TRBJ2-1; 7 bases agree with TRBD2. V lost 3 bases, J lost 3 bases, and 17 bases stayed unmatched. Germline V gives CDR1 SGHVS, CDR2 FQNEAQ. This CDR3 has 19 amino acids. In DNA form, the CDR3 reads TGTGCCAGCAGCTTCACGCGGGGAGGGCGCCAGACCCACTACAATGAGCAGTTCTTC. Translating gives CASSFTRGGRQTHYNEQFF.

The V and J genes are TRBV4-3 and TRBJ1-1; D is ambiguous. Germline values: CDR1 LGHNA, CDR2 YSLEER. The CDR3 is 13 amino acids. V gave up 4 bases and J gave up 5 bases, with 11 bases separating them. CDR3 DNA sequence: TGCGCCAGCAGCCCCTACCGCCGGACTGAAGCTTTCTTT. Its protein is CASSPYRRTEAFF.

This rearrangement joins TRBV11-3 to TRBJ1-2; 7 bases align to TRBD1. Per the germline V gene, CDR1 is SGHNT and CDR2 is YENEEA. V shed 5 bases, J shed 4 bases, and the junction held 10 bases outside the gene matches. CDR3 length: 15 residues. CDR3 sequence (DNA): TGTGCCAGCAGCCCCTACACGACAGGGAGCTATGGCTACACCTTC. This translates into CASSPYTTGSYGYTF.

The chain's CDR3 is CASSPLSDRAAEAFF. In nucleotides, the CDR3 is TGTGCCAGCAGCCCCCTTTCGGACAGGGCGGCCGAAGCTTTCTTT. The chain carries TRBV4-2 and TRBJ1-1; TRBD1 matches 8 bases. Germline CDR1 and CDR2: LGHNA and YNFKEQ. With V trimmed by 4 bases and J by 8 bases, 12 bases remained unmatched. The CDR3 runs to 15 residues.

The genes are TRBV7-2 and TRBJ1-2; D is possibly TRBD1 (5 bases). CDR1 and CDR2 (germline): SGHTA, FQGNSA. The CDR3 extends over 15 amino acids. The ends were cut back, 4 bases at V and 0 bases at J, with 12 bases in the middle. The CDR3 region is CASSSVGGANYGYTF. Written as DNA, the CDR3 is TGTGCCAGCAGCTCGGTAGGAGGGGCTAACTATGGCTACACCTTC.

This chain connects TRBV30 to TRBJ2-3, with D perhaps TRBD2 (5 bases). Germline CDR1 and CDR2: GTSNPN and SVGIG (reference sequence). CDR3 length: 16 residues. The V end lost 2 bases, the J end lost 1 base, and 16 bases lay between the germline ends. CDR3 nucleotide sequence: TGTGCCTGGAGTCGGGGTCTGGGATTGGGCACAGATACGCAGTATTTT. It encodes CAWSRGLGLGTDTQYF.

The rearrangement links TRBV29-1 to TRBJ1-1; TRBD1 matches at 11 bases. Germline CDR1 SQVTM, CDR2 ANQGSEA. This CDR3 region has 18 residues. J gave up 4 bases and V 0 bases, and 13 bases lay outside the gene matches. Here the CDR3 DNA reads TGCAGCGTTGAAGATTGGATTGGGACAGGGGGGGATGGCACTGAAGCTTTCTTT. This encodes CSVEDWIGTGGDGTEAFF. The variable domain in full, with the rest retrieved from reference TRBV29-1 and TRBJ1-1, is SAVISQKPSRDICQRGTSLTIQCQVDSQVTMMFWYRQQPGQSLTLIATANQGSEATYESGFVIDKFPISRPNLTFSTLTVSNMSPEDSSIYLCSVEDWIGTGGDGTEAFFGQGTRLTVV.

The chain has TRBV3-1 (or the pseudogene TRBV3-2) and TRBJ1-2; D is perhaps TRBD1 (5 bases). V was cut by 4 bases and J by 1 base, with 10 bases left in between. Per germline, CDR1 LGHDT and CDR2 YNNKEL (reference sequence). The CDR3 covers 14 residues. The CDR3 sequence is CASSLGGNNYGYTF. The CDR3 DNA reads as TGTGCCAGCAGCCTGGGGGGTAATAACTATGGCTACACCTTC.

The table lists this clone with a count of one. The genes are TRBV30 and TRBJ1-5; 7 bases line up with TRBD1. The CDR3 spans 14 residues. After removal of 2 bases from V and 4 bases from J, the junction contained 5 bases not matched to a gene. Germline CDR1 reads GTSNPN; CDR2 reads SVGIG (reference sequence). This chain's CDR3 is CAWSTQGRNQPQHF. CDR3 in DNA: TGTGCCTGGAGTACACAGGGGAGGAATCAGCCCCAGCATTTT.